A single sample gave rise to the 28 T cell receptor beta chains below, sequenced in a study of blood T cell repertoires in COVID-19 (dated by TCRdb to the early 2020s). Libraries were built with the immunoSEQ multiplex PCR assay. In TCRdb, the immuneACCESS table is reduced to in-frame sequences with V and J assigned. These tables do not hold every clone; where another copy was compared, an unresolved V gene accounts for under half, and the others remain unexplained. For this sample there are over 40,000 clones; roughly four fifths appear just once. Approximately 2.5% of the sample is held by the ten biggest clonotypes. Sequencing used peripheral blood. All receptors derive from a woman aged 60 to 75 with acute or convalescent COVID-19.

The V call is TRBV2, the J call TRBJ2-3; TRBD2 aligns across 10 bases. From germline, CDR1 is SNHLY and CDR2 FYNNEI. The ends lost 7 bases at V and 6 bases at J; junction bases unmatched: 10. The CDR3 consists of 15 residues. The CDR3 DNA is TGTGCCAGCAATTCGATAGCGGGAGGTTCGGATACGCAGTATTTT. It encodes CASNSIAGGSDTQYF.

The chain couples TRBV28 to TRBJ1-1, with D perhaps matching TRBD1 (6 bases). This CDR3 has 15 residues. Germline V gene data show CDR1 as MDHEN and CDR2 as SYDVKM. V was clipped by 9 bases and J by 4 bases, with 21 bases between them. The CDR3 spells CASTQGNRVGTEAFF. CDR3 sequence (DNA): TGTGCCAGTACACAAGGAAACAGGGTTGGCACTGAAGCTTTCTTT.

The rearrangement uses TRBV9 and TRBJ2-5; D might be TRBD2 (6 bases). Germline CDR1 is SGDLS and CDR2 is YYNGEE. The CDR3 length is 15 residues. Deletions cut 3 bases from V and 2 bases from J, with 14 bases between. The CDR3 nucleotides are TGTGCCAGCAGCGCTACTACTAGCCGTCAAGAGACCCAGTACTTC. It encodes CASSATTSRQETQYF.

V usage is TRBV2 and J usage is TRBJ2-3; D gene ambiguous. V dropped 3 bases and J dropped 2 bases, with 15 bases sitting between them. The V gene's germline CDR1 is SNHLY and CDR2 FYNNEI. CDR3 length: 16 residues. The CDR3 region is CASSDQALFSTDTQYF. CDR3 sequence (DNA): TGTGCCAGCAGTGATCAAGCGCTTTTCTCCACAGATACGCAGTATTTT.

CDR3 in DNA: TGTGCCAGCAGCCAGAAACCAGACAGCTATGGCTACACCTTC. Its translation is CASSQKPDSYGYTF. V and J are TRBV5-5 and TRBJ1-2; D possibly corresponds to TRBD1 (5 bases). Looked up from germline, CDR1 is SGHKS and CDR2 is YYEKEE (reference sequence). The CDR3 loop spans 14 amino acids. V shed 4 bases and J shed 4 bases, with 14 bases lying between them.

The chain joins TRBV6-5 to TRBJ1-2; 9 positions match TRBD1. Germline V gene data show CDR1 as MNHEY and CDR2 as SVGAGI. V trimming: 6 bases; J trimming: 2 bases; junction bases outside the gene matches: 4. The CDR3 consists of 14 residues. Written as DNA, the CDR3 is TGTGCCAGCAGAACAGGGGGCGCAAACTATGGCTACACCTTC. Amino acids: CASRTGGANYGYTF.

The chain recombines TRBV30 with TRBJ2-7, with D uncertain. Germline CDR1 is GTSNPN and CDR2 is SVGIG (reference sequence). The V end was cut by 2 bases, the J end by 0 bases, with 8 bases between. The CDR3 is made up of 13 amino acids. CDR3 region: CAWSIESSYEQYF. CDR3 bases: TGTGCCTGGAGTATCGAGAGCTCCTACGAGCAGTACTTC. The full variable domain, its missing parts supplied by reference TRBV30 and TRBJ2-7, is SQTIHQWPATLVQPVGSPLSLECTVEGTSNPNLYWYRQAAGRGLQLLFYSVGIGQISSEVPQNLSASRPQDRQFILSSKKLLLSDSGFYLCAWSIESSYEQYFGPGTRLTVT.

The chain employs TRBV4-1 and TRBJ1-1, with 11 bases fitting TRBD1. This CDR3 spans 17 amino acids. Germline-derived CDR1 and CDR2 are MGHRA and YSYEKL. J lost 1 base, V lost 0 bases, and 4 bases had no gene match. CDR3 nucleotide sequence: TGCGCCAGCAGCCAAGATCCCGGACAGGGGGCGAACACTGAAGCTTTCTTT. It is translated as CASSQDPGQGANTEAFF.

The chain is built from TRBV28 and TRBJ1-5; 7 bases are shared with TRBD1. CDR1 and CDR2 from the germline V gene are MDHEN and SYDVKM. This CDR3 comprises 14 residues. The junction had 2 bases not matched to a gene; V was cut back by 4 bases and J by 2 bases. The CDR3, as DNA: TGTGCCAGCAGTTACGGGACAGGCAATCAGCCCCAGCATTTT. It specifies CASSYGTGNQPQHF.

This chain connects TRBV24-1 to TRBJ2-3; 8 bases map to TRBD2. Losses at the gene ends were 3 bases for V and 0 bases for J; bases not matched to a gene: 7. CDR1 is KGHDR, CDR2 SFDVKD, per germline. This CDR3 has 17 residues. This CDR3 reads CATSDPGSGASTDTQYF. In DNA form, the CDR3 reads TGTGCCACCAGTGATCCTGGTAGCGGGGCTAGCACAGATACGCAGTATTTT.

This clone was found once. The chain joins TRBV28 to TRBJ1-5, with a tentative D call TRBD1 (5 bases). The length of the CDR3 is 15 residues. The germline V gene encodes CDR1 MDHEN and CDR2 SYDVKM. Deletions cut 2 bases from V and 1 base from J, with 9 bases between. The CDR3 bases are TGTGCCAGCAGTTTAGGTGGGGCGAGCAATCAGCCCCAGCATTTT. Protein product: CASSLGGASNQPQHF.

The CDR3 region is CASSPSLAGALPGGEKLFF. The CDR3 DNA reads as TGCGCCAGCAGCCCCAGCTTAGCCGGAGCCTTACCGGGAGGTGAAAAACTGTTTTTT. The chain has TRBV5-1 and TRBJ1-4; no clear D. CDR3 length equals 19 residues. Deletions cut 4 bases from V and 7 bases from J, with 29 bases between. The germline V gene has CDR1 SGHRS and CDR2 YFSETQ.

The genes are TRBV5-4 and TRBJ2-1; TRBD2 is a possible D gene (6 bases). V was cut by 3 bases and J by 7 bases, with 17 bases left in between. CDR1 and CDR2 from the germline V gene are SGHNT and YYREEE (reference sequence). The CDR3 runs to 15 residues. Here the CDR3 DNA reads TGTGCCAGCAGCTCCTCGGGGGACTTCAGGAATGAGCAGTTCTTC. This encodes CASSSSGDFRNEQFF.

The chain recombines TRBV9 with TRBJ1-4, with 7 bases identical to TRBD1. The ends lost 4 bases at V and 7 bases at J; junction bases unmatched: 10. Germline V gene data show CDR1 as SGDLS and CDR2 as YYNGEE. This CDR3 has 15 amino acids. CDR3 nucleotides: TGTGCCAGCAGCCCAAGAGGGGGCTTGGGTGAAAAACTGTTTTTT. Protein product: CASSPRGGLGEKLFF.

The chain has TRBV6-6 and TRBJ2-1; possible D gene TRBD1, 7 bases. The V gene lost 0 bases and the J gene lost 8 bases, with 17 bases spanning the gap. The length of the CDR3 is 16 residues. The germline gives CDR1 MNHNY, CDR2 SVGAGI (reference sequence). The DNA for the CDR3 is TGTGCCAGCAGTTACTCGGGCAGGGGGGATTTAGATGAGCAGTTCTTC. Its translation is CASSYSGRGDLDEQFF.

This clone is a singleton in its sample. The chain recombines TRBV5-1 with TRBJ2-7; D unresolved. Germline CDR1 and CDR2: SGHRS and YFSETQ. V lost 1 base, J lost 1 base, and 6 bases lay in between. CDR3 length: 13 residues. Here the CDR3 DNA reads TGCGCCAGCAGCTTGCCCCAATCCTACGAGCAGTACTTC. It encodes CASSLPQSYEQYF.

The DNA for the CDR3 is TGTGCCGGAGGGAGGGGGGCCTACAATGAGCAGTTCTTC. This sequence encodes CAGGRGAYNEQFF. The chain links TRBV2 to TRBJ2-1; D possibly corresponds to TRBD2 (7 bases). The germline V gene has CDR1 SNHLY and CDR2 FYNNEI. The V gene lost 11 bases and the J gene lost 2 bases, with 13 bases spanning the gap. The CDR3 length is 13 residues. The full variable domain, its missing parts supplied by reference TRBV2 and TRBJ2-1, is EPEVTQTPSHQVTQMGQEVILRCVPISNHLYFYWYRQILGQKVEFLVSFYNNEISEKSEIFDDQFSVERPDGSNFTLKIRSTKLEDSAMYFCAGGRGAYNEQFFGPGTRLTVL.

In DNA, the CDR3 is TGTGCCAGTAGTGACAGGTTGGAGACCCAGTACTTC. This encodes CASSDRLETQYF. V gene TRBV19 combines with J gene TRBJ2-5, with a tentative D call TRBD1 (6 bases). CDR3 size: 12 residues. Looked up from germline, CDR1 is LNHDA and CDR2 is SQIVND (reference sequence). V lost 5 bases and J 5 bases, leaving 9 bases between the germline ends.

The genes are TRBV5-4 and TRBJ2-5, with 8 bases fitting TRBD2. Germline V lookup: CDR1 SGHNT, CDR2 YYREEE (reference sequence). The V gene end was trimmed by 4 bases and the J gene end by 5 bases; junction bases not matched to a gene: 16. The CDR3 sequence is 17 residues long. CDR3: CASSGGLATLPGETQYF. The DNA for the CDR3 is TGTGCCAGCAGCGGCGGACTAGCAACGTTACCCGGGGAGACCCAGTACTTC.

The chain uses TRBV28 and TRBJ1-3, with 7 nucleotides matching TRBD1. This CDR3 is built from 14 residues. Germline CDR1 is MDHEN and CDR2 is SYDVKM. Unmatched junction bases numbered 3, after V lost 5 bases and J lost 2 bases. The CDR3: CASSPGQPGNTIYF. CDR3 bases: TGTGCCAGCAGTCCGGGACAGCCTGGAAACACCATATATTTT.

The V gene is TRBV24-1, the J gene TRBJ2-3; D call uncertain. Per the germline V gene, CDR1 is KGHDR and CDR2 is SFDVKD. The CDR3 is made up of 14 amino acids. The V gene lost 7 bases and the J gene lost 0 bases, with 10 bases spanning the gap. The CDR3 here is CATRGGASTDTQYF. The CDR3 nucleotides read TGTGCCACCAGAGGCGGAGCGAGCACAGATACGCAGTATTTT.

V usage is TRBV28 and J usage is TRBJ1-1; TRBD1 matches at 8 bases. The V gene's germline CDR1 is MDHEN and CDR2 SYDVKM. Losses at the gene ends were 6 bases for V and 2 bases for J; bases not matched to a gene: 8. There are 15 residues in the CDR3. The CDR3 sequence: CASRDGGTGNTEAFF. The CDR3 coding sequence is TGTGCCAGCAGGGACGGTGGGACAGGAAACACTGAAGCTTTCTTT. Complete variable domain (other parts from reference TRBV28 and TRBJ1-1): DVKVTQSSRYLVKRTGEKVFLECVQDMDHENMFWYRQDPGLGLRLIYFSYDVKMKEKGDIPEGYSVSREKKERFSLILESASTNQTSMYLCASRDGGTGNTEAFFGQGTRLTVV.

V gene TRBV28 combines with J gene TRBJ1-4, with 7 nucleotides matching TRBD1. This CDR3 contains 13 residues. Germline assignment: CDR1 MDHEN and CDR2 SYDVKM. After removal of 6 bases from V and 5 bases from J, the junction contained 3 bases not matched to a gene. The CDR3 here is CASREQGNEKLFF. The CDR3 nucleotides read TGTGCCAGCAGAGAACAGGGGAATGAAAAACTGTTTTTT.

This chain links TRBV4-1 with TRBJ2-1; 7 bases are shared with TRBD2. V lost 1 base to trimming and J lost 9 bases; unmatched junction nucleotides: 15. The CDR3 has 17 residues. From germline, CDR1 is MGHRA and CDR2 YSYEKL. As DNA, the CDR3 is TGCGCCAGCAGCCAAGGTGCTGGCGGGGGTGGCTTCGGTGAGCAGTTCTTC. Its protein product is CASSQGAGGGGFGEQFF.

As DNA, the CDR3 is TGTGCCAGCAGTGAAGCGCTGCAGACCCTCCACTTT. Translated: CASSEALQTLHF. The chain recombines TRBV2 with TRBJ1-6, with D uncertain. The V end lost 0 bases, the J end lost 14 bases, and 8 bases lay between the germline ends. Germline V gene sequence: CDR1 SNHLY, CDR2 FYNNEI. The CDR3 is made up of 12 amino acids.

This clone was recorded only once. The CDR3: CASSHLGRVQETQYF. The CDR3 DNA reads TGTGCCAGCAGCCATCTCGGGAGGGTACAAGAGACCCAGTACTTC. The rearrangement uses TRBV3-1 (or the pseudogene TRBV3-2) and TRBJ2-5; 8 positions agree with TRBD2. There are 15 residues in the CDR3. Germline V CDR1 and CDR2: LGHDT, YNNKEL (reference sequence). Trimming cost V 3 bases and J 2 bases; bases outside gene matches: 5.

Here the CDR3 DNA reads TGTGCCAGCAGCCCCGAACCGTCGGGACTAGCGGGAGGTGAGCAGTTCTTC. Amino acids: CASSPEPSGLAGGEQFF. V is TRBV7-3 and J is TRBJ2-1; 15 bases align to TRBD2. CDR1 and CDR2 (germline): SGHTA, FQGTGA. The CDR3 loop spans 17 amino acids. V trimming: 5 bases; J trimming: 9 bases; junction bases outside the gene matches: 11.

The chain combines TRBV2 with TRBJ1-1, with unresolved D. Germline V gene sequence: CDR1 SNHLY, CDR2 FYNNEI. This CDR3 spans 14 amino acids. With 8 bases removed from V and 1 base from J, the gap between germline ends came to 14 bases. This CDR3 is CASRGWIQNTEAFF. The CDR3 coding sequence is TGTGCCAGCCGCGGGTGGATACAGAACACTGAAGCTTTCTTT.